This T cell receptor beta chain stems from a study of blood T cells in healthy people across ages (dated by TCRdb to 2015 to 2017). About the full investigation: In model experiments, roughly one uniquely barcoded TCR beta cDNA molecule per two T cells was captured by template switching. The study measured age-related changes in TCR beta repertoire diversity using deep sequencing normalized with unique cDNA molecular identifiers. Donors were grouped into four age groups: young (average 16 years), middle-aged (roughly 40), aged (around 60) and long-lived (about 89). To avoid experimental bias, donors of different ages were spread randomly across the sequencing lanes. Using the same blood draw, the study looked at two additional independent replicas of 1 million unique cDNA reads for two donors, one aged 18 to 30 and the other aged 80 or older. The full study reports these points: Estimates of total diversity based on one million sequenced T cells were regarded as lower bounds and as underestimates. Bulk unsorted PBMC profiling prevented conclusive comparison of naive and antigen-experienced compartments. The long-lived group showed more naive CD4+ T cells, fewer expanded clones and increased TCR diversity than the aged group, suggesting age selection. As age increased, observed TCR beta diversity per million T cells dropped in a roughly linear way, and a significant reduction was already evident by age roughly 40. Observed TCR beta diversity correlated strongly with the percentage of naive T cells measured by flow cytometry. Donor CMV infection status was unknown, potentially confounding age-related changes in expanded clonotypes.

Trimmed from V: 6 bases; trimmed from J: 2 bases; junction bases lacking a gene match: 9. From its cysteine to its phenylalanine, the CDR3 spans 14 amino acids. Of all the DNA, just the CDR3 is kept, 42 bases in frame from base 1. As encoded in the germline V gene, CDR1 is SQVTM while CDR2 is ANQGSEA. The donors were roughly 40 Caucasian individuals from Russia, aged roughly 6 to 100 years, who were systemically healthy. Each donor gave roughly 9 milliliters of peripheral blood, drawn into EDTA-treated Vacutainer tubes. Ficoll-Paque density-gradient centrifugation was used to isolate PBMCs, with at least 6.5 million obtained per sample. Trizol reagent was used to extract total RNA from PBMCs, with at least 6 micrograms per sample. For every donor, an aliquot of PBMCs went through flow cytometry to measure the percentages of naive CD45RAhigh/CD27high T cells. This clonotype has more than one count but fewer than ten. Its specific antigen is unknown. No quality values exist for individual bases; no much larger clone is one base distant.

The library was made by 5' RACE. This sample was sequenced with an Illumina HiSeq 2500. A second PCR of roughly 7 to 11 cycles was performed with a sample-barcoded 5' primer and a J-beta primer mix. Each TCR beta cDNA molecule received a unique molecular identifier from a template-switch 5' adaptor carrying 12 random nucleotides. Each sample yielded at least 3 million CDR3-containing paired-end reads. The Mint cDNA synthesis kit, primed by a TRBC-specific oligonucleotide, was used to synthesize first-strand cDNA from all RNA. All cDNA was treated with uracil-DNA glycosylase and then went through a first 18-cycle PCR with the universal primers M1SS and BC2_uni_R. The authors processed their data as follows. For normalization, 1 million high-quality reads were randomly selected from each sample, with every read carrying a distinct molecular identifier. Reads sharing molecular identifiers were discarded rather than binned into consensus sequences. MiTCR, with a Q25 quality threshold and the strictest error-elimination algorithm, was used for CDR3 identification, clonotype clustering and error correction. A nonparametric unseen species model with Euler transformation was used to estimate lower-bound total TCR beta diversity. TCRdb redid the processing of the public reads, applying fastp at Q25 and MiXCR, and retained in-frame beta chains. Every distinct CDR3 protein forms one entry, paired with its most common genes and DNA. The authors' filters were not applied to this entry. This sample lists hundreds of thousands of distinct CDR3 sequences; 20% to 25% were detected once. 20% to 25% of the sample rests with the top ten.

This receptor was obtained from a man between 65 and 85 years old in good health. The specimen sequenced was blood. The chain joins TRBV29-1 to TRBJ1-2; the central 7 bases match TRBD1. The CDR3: CSVDQTGTNYGYTF. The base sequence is TGCAGCGTAGATCAGACAGGGACGAACTATGGCTACACCTTC.